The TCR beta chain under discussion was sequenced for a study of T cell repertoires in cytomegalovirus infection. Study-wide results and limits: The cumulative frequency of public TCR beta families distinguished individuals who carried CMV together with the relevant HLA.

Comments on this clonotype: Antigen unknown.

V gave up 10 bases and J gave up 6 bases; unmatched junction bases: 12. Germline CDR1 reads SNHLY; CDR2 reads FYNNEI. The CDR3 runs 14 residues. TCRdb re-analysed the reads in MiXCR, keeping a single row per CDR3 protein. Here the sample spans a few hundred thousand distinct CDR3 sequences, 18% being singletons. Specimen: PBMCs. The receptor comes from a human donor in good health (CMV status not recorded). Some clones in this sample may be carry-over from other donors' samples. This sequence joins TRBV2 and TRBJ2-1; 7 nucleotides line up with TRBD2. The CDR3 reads CATQLAGLSNEQFF. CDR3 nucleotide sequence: TGTGCCACCCAGCTGGCGGGACTAAGCAATGAGCAGTTCTTC. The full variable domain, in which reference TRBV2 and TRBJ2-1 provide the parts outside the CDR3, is EPEVTQTPSHQVTQMGQEVILRCVPISNHLYFYWYRQILGQKVEFLVSFYNNEISEKSEIFDDQFSVERPDGSNFTLKIRSTKLEDSAMYFCATQLAGLSNEQFFGPGTRLTVL.